Below are 20 T cell receptor beta chains sequenced from a single sample in a study of blood T cell repertoires in COVID-19. Method: immunoSEQ multiplex PCR; TCRdb's copy keeps in-frame clones and lacks some. The sample holds approximately 230,000 clones; around 87% are singletons and the top ten take about 6%. Sequencing was done on a sample of PBMCs or T cells enriched from blood (not recorded which). These receptor sequences come from a woman aged 25-40 years with acute COVID-19.

The chain recombines TRBV12-3 or TRBV12-4 with TRBJ2-7, with D perhaps matching TRBD2 (6 bases). V lost 6 bases and J lost 3, with 12 bases in between. This CDR3 has 13 amino acids. The CDR3 here is CASSQAGSYEQYF. The CDR3 DNA follows: TGTGCCAGCAGCCAGGCGGGGAGCTACGAGCAGTACTTC.

J is TRBJ2-3 and V is TRBV9, with TRBD2 identical over 14 bases. Unmatched junction bases numbered 9, after V lost 4 bases and J lost 2 bases. Per germline, CDR1 SGDLS and CDR2 YYNGEE. This CDR3 contains 18 residues. The CDR3 nucleotides read TGTGCCAGCAGCAGAGGGACTAGCGGGGGCCATGACACAGATACGCAGTATTTT. This encodes CASSRGTSGGHDTDTQYF.

This chain uses TRBV27 with TRBJ1-2; D is uncertain. Trimming removed 1 base at V and 4 bases at J, with 13 bases between. CDR1 is MNHEY, CDR2 SMNVEV, per germline (reference sequence). The CDR3 is 15 residues long. CDR3 protein: CASSLFAGKGYGYTF. In DNA form, the CDR3 reads TGTGCCAGCAGTTTATTTGCGGGGAAGGGCTATGGCTACACCTTC.

A few counts support this clone. The chain is built from TRBV7-8 and TRBJ2-3; 9 nucleotides align to TRBD2. Per germline, CDR1 SGHVS and CDR2 FQNEAQ. The V and J ends lost 6 bases and 2 bases, in that order; junction bases with no gene match: 3. This CDR3 contains 14 residues. This CDR3 reads CASSRLADTDTQYF. DNA of the CDR3: TGTGCCAGCAGTCGACTAGCGGACACAGATACGCAGTATTTT.

V gene TRBV5-6 combines with J gene TRBJ2-3; 9 nucleotides match TRBD2. After removal of 0 bases from V and 0 bases from J, the junction contained 5 bases not matched to a gene. Per germline, CDR1 SGHDT and CDR2 YYEEEE. The CDR3 covers 17 residues. For the CDR3, the DNA is TGTGCCAGCAGCTTGGATTGGCGGGGGGGCAGCACAGATACGCAGTATTTT. This sequence encodes CASSLDWRGGSTDTQYF.

V usage is TRBV5-1 and J usage is TRBJ1-4; 10 bases align to TRBD1. Germline CDR1 SGHRS, CDR2 YFSETQ. The CDR3 covers 17 residues. The junction had 7 bases not matched to a gene; V was cut back by 1 base and J by 4 bases. The CDR3 region is CASSLMSDRGSNEKLFF. The CDR3, as DNA: TGCGCCAGCAGCTTGATGTCGGACAGGGGGAGTAATGAAAAACTGTTTTTT.

This clone showed up just a few times. The rearrangement links TRBV19 to TRBJ2-1; TRBD2 might be the D (5 bases). The CDR3 is 17 amino acids. Trimming took 6 bases from V and 4 from J, leaving 22 bases between them. Germline V gene sequence: CDR1 LNHDA, CDR2 SQIVND (reference sequence). CDR3 in DNA: TGTGCCAGTAGCCCGGGGATTCATTTTAGCTCTTACAATGAGCAGTTCTTC. It specifies CASSPGIHFSSYNEQFF.

This clone came up once. The J gene is TRBJ2-7, the V gene TRBV11-3, with 9 bases matching TRBD1. The V gene's germline CDR1 is SGHNT and CDR2 YENEEA. The CDR3 contains 12 residues. V lost 5 bases to trimming and J lost 7 bases; unmatched junction nucleotides: 3. CDR3: CASSPGQGEQYF. The DNA for the CDR3 is TGTGCCAGCAGCCCCGGACAGGGGGAGCAGTACTTC.

The rearrangement links TRBV3-1 (or the pseudogene TRBV3-2) to TRBJ2-5; D is unclear. V lost 1 base to trimming and J lost 2 bases, with 8 bases between them. Germline loops: CDR1 LGHDT, CDR2 YNNKEL (reference sequence). This CDR3 region has 14 residues. This CDR3 reads CASSQGVRQETQYF. As DNA, the CDR3 is TGTGCCAGCAGCCAAGGTGTCAGGCAAGAGACCCAGTACTTC.

Here the CDR3 DNA reads TGTGCCAGCAGCCTATCCGGGGGTTCACCCCTCCACTTT. It encodes CASSLSGGSPLHF. V and J are TRBV11-2 and TRBJ1-6; tentative D call: TRBD1 (5 bases). The CDR3 totals 13 residues. Deletions cut 5 bases from V and 9 bases from J, with 11 bases between. Germline-derived CDR1 and CDR2 are SGHAT and FQNNGV.

The CDR3 nucleotides read TGTGCCAGCAGCTTATTTGGGGCTGCAGGTGAGCAGTTCTTC. Protein sequence: CASSLFGAAGEQFF. The rearrangement joins TRBV7-2 to TRBJ2-1; D might be TRBD1 (5 bases). V lost 2 bases and J 9 bases, leaving 14 bases between the germline ends. The CDR3 is 14 amino acids. CDR1 is SGHTA, CDR2 FQGNSA, per germline.

The chain uses TRBV11-2 and TRBJ2-1; D is possibly TRBD2 (6 bases). Germline CDR1 and CDR2: SGHAT and FQNNGV. This CDR3 spans 13 amino acids. Deletions cut 2 bases from V and 9 bases from J, with 11 bases between. The CDR3 region is CASSLLGLSEQFF. CDR3 DNA: TGTGCCAGCAGCTTATTGGGACTCTCTGAGCAGTTCTTC.

This sequence joins TRBV6-5 and TRBJ2-7; TRBD1 matches 7 bases. Per the germline V gene, CDR1 is MNHEY and CDR2 is SVGAGI. CDR3 length: 13 amino acids. V lost 5 bases to trimming and J lost 2 bases; unmatched junction nucleotides: 3. CDR3 DNA: TGTGCCAGCAGTACCCAGGGGGCCTACGAGCAGTACTTC. Residues: CASSTQGAYEQYF.

This chain joins TRBV10-2 and TRBJ1-5, with D possibly TRBD1 on 6 matching bases. Germline V CDR1 and CDR2: WSHSY, SAAADI. The CDR3 sequence is 14 residues long. Between the trimmed V and J ends, which lost 9 bases and 0 bases, there was a span of 12 bases. The DNA for the CDR3 is TGCGCCAGTTGGGGGCTGTATAGCAATCAGCCCCAGCATTTT. Residues: CASWGLYSNQPQHF.

The genes are TRBV7-6 and TRBJ1-3, with a tentative D call TRBD1 (6 bases). CDR1 and CDR2 (germline): SGHVS, FNYEAQ. The V and J ends lost 4 bases and 0 bases respectively, with 13 bases between them. The CDR3 is 16 amino acids. The CDR3 reads CASSSPGQHSGNTIYF. For the CDR3, the DNA is TGTGCCAGCAGCTCCCCCGGACAGCACTCTGGAAACACCATATATTTT.

The chain links TRBV29-1 to TRBJ2-5; D unresolved. From germline, CDR1 is SQVTM and CDR2 ANQGSEA. V lost 3 bases and J lost 4, with 15 bases in between. This CDR3 spans 14 amino acids. Here the CDR3 reads CSVEVSPGGETQYF. Written as DNA, the CDR3 is TGCAGCGTTGAGGTATCCCCTGGCGGAGAGACCCAGTACTTC.

V gene TRBV3-1 (or the pseudogene TRBV3-2) combines with J gene TRBJ2-3; possibly TRBD1 for D (5 bases). Trimming removed 5 bases at V and 2 bases at J, with 11 bases between. Germline V gene data show CDR1 as LGHDT and CDR2 as YNNKEL (reference sequence). The CDR3 is 14 residues long. The CDR3 loop reads CASSKTGNTDTQYF. CDR3 nucleotide sequence: TGTGCCAGCAGCAAAACAGGAAACACAGATACGCAGTATTTT.

This clone was seen only a few times. The rearrangement links TRBV5-6 to TRBJ2-1; 8 bases are shared with TRBD1. Trimming removed 4 bases from V and 5 bases from J; junction bases left unmatched: 8. This CDR3 is 15 amino acids long. CDR1 SGHDT and CDR2 YYEEEE come from the germline V gene. In nucleotides, the CDR3 is TGTGCCAGCAGCGGACCGACAGGGGCCGACAATGAGCAGTTCTTC. As protein: CASSGPTGADNEQFF.

V gene TRBV5-1 combines with J gene TRBJ1-4; 7 bases align to TRBD1. Germline-derived CDR1 and CDR2 are SGHRS and YFSETQ. V lost 5 bases and J lost 6; bases outside the gene matches: 7. The CDR3 sequence is 14 residues long. CDR3 residues: CASRITGADEKLFF. The CDR3 DNA reads as TGCGCCAGCAGGATAACAGGGGCGGATGAAAAACTGTTTTTT.

The chain is built from TRBV7-3 and TRBJ1-2; no clear D. Trimming left V 1 base short and J 0 bases short, with 3 bases between. Germline V lookup: CDR1 SGHTA, CDR2 FQGTGA. The CDR3 runs to 13 residues. CDR3: CASSLRANYGYTF. The DNA of the CDR3 is TGTGCCAGCAGCTTAAGAGCTAACTATGGCTACACCTTC. The complete variable domain, with remaining parts taken from reference TRBV7-3 and TRBJ1-2, reads GAGVSQTPSNKVTEKGKYVELRCDPISGHTALYWYRQSLGQGPEFLIYFQGTGAADDSGLPNDRFFAVRPEGSVSTLKIQRTERGDSAVYLCASSLRANYGYTFGSGTRLTVV.